Sequencing of this T cell receptor (beta chain) was carried out in a study of T cell responses to AZD1222 COVID-19 vaccine (dated by TCRdb to 2020 to 2022). About the investigation overall: A total of under 250 trial participants underwent TCR sequencing, of whom more than 200 had received two doses of AZD1222 and approximately 25 had received two doses of the MenACWY control vaccine. Trial participants were enrolled by age into 18-55, 56-69 and 70-plus year subgroups, with 148, 28 and 57 TCR-sequenced participants respectively.

The CDR3 regions of human TCRbeta chains were subjected to immunosequencing. From the authors' description of their analysis: TCRs in the repertoires were compared against a reference library of SARS-CoV-2-specific TCRs that had been generated with the MIRA antigen-specificity platform. Breadth meant the fraction of unique TCRs that were SARS-CoV-2-associated, whereas depth meant the fraction of total T cells that were SARS-CoV-2-associated. Using the MIRA data, each spike-specific TCR was mapped to the spike region that the TCR reacts to and placed in a CD4 or CD8 class. Log10-transformed breadth and depth values were compared by one-way ANOVA with Sidak's multiple comparisons tests. The source is immuneACCESS, and TCRdb retained only in-frame sequences with V and J called. Part of the clones is not carried over; for the studies checked, unresolved V genes explain less than half of this, and the remainder is unexplained. V, J and clone size derive from that table, while D and trimming were established from the DNA sequence. This sample holds 80,000 to 100,000 clones; about 86% were observed only once. The ten largest clonotypes hold 10% of the sample.

Study-level results and caveats: Nearly half of unique spike-specific TCRs reportedly recognized epitopes outside regions mutated in the B.1.351 and B.1.1.7 variants. The whole spike protein was spanned by vaccine-associated CD4 TCRs, and dominant responses were seen in regions 160-218 and 743-854. A significant rise in spike-specific TCR breadth and depth was observed after two AZD1222 doses relative to day 0 and relative to MenACWY recipients. In the small 56-69-year group, the increase in depth fell short of significance, most likely because of low power. Because no samples from the day 14 peak response were available, repertoires could be characterized only after the peak T cell response. Participants were mostly white British and included more females than males, and it was suggested by the authors that clonal diversity may have been underestimated. Conclusions about previously exposed vaccinees were limited because only a handful of AZD1222 recipients were SARS-CoV-2 seropositive at baseline.

With regard to this clone: The clone's antigen remains unknown. No qualities accompany the bases; no much larger clone lies one base away.

What this sample's time point label stands for: baseline before first vaccination. The treatment or condition label for this specimen denotes: meningococcal conjugate vaccine given as trial control. Samples from vaccinated people were obtained from the UK trials COV001 and COV002, which included a single-blind randomized controlled phase 2/3 trial of AZD1222 (ChAdOx1 nCoV-19) in healthy adults. For TCRbeta chain sequencing, PBMC samples were collected from trial participants at day 0 and at day 28 after the second dose. From the germline V gene, CDR1 is MGHRA and CDR2 is YSYEKL. Including the terminal cysteine and phenylalanine, the CDR3 comprises 15 residues. Only CDR3 DNA remains: 45 bases, in frame from the first base. Compared with germline, V lacks 0 bases and J lacks 5 bases; bases without a gene match: 5.

This sequence uses TRBV4-1 and TRBJ1-1, with 8 bases aligning to TRBD1. The sequences come from peripheral blood, collected on day 0 of MenACWY control vaccination. The receptor was isolated from an adult in good health. CDR3 loop: CASSQDGDRGTEAFF. The nucleotide sequence is TGCGCCAGCAGCCAAGATGGAGACAGGGGAACTGAAGCTTTCTTT.